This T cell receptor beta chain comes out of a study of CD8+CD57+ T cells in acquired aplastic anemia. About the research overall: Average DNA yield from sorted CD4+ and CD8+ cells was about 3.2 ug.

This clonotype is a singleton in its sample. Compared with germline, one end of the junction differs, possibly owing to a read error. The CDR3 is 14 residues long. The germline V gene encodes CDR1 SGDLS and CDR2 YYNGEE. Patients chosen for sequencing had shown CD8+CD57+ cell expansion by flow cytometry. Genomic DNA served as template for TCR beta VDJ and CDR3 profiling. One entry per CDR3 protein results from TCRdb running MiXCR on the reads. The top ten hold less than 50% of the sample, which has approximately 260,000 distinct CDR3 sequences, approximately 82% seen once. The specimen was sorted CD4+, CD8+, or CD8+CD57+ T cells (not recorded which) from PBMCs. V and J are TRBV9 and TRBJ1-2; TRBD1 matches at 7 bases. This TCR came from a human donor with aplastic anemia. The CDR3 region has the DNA TGTGCCAGCAGCTCAGGGGGTAGCTACGGGGGCTACGCCTTC. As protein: CASSSGGSYGGYAF.